Listed below are T cell receptor beta chains from one sample, sequenced in a study of blood T cell repertoires in COVID-19. Sequenced by immunoSEQ multiplex PCR; TCRdb stores in-frame clones only, minus some. The data show over 60,000 clones, around 90% seen once. The sample consisted of peripheral blood. These receptors came from a woman of 80 years or more with active COVID-19. CDR3s include the opening cysteine and the closing phenylalanine or tryptophan.

TRBV5-5,TRBJ2-5,CASSLLGGRQETQYF
TRBV28,TRBJ1-1,CASSRTGEAFF
TRBV24-1,TRBJ2-5,CATSAPSGSQETQYF
TRBV9,TRBJ2-7,CASSIGTGSYEQYF
TRBV7-9,TRBJ2-1,CASSPLFSYNEQFF
TRBV5-1,TRBJ2-7,CASSSELDGDSQRGSEQYF
TRBV9,TRBJ1-2,CASSPRQTSPGAYGYTF
TRBV19,TRBJ2-5,CASSIQGAEETQYF
TRBV20-1,TRBJ2-7,CSASLLAGLYEQYF
TRBV7-2,TRBJ2-1,CASSLGRAGGFMYNEQFF
TRBV19,TRBJ1-4,CASNSLDRDEKLFF
TRBV5-4,TRBJ2-3,CASSLFASGASTDTQYF
TRBV7-9,TRBJ1-4,CASSLGGANEKLFF
TRBV5-1,TRBJ2-7,CASSFLQGAGEQYF
TRBV4-1,TRBJ2-3,CASSLTVAGAPSSTDTQYF
TRBV5-1,TRBJ2-7,CASSLGLAGTSREQYF
TRBV18,TRBJ2-5,CASSPGTYARTQYF
TRBV5-4,TRBJ2-5,CASSPTSGRTRGETQYF
TRBV4-3,TRBJ2-2,CASSQDSGSGELFF
TRBV19,TRBJ1-3,CASRYGGSGDTIYF
TRBV5-1,TRBJ2-1,CASRGGAGVGGNEQFF
TRBV18,TRBJ2-5,CASSPLISERETQYF
TRBV4-1,TRBJ2-1,CASSQTTSSYNEQFF
TRBV10-3,TRBJ2-7,CAISKQGAPYEQYF